This T cell receptor beta chain is drawn from a study of blood T cell repertoires in COVID-19. Assay used: immunoSEQ multiplex PCR; TCRdb lists only in-frame clones, some missing. The sample records about 260,000 clones, around 89% being singletons. The clonotype comes from a woman between 40 and 55 years old with acute COVID-19. The material sequenced was PBMCs or T cells enriched from blood (not recorded which).

The CDR3 reads CATMGPLNSPLHF. The CDR3 nucleotides are TGTGCCACCATGGGGCCTTTAAATTCACCCCTCCACTTT. The rearrangement uses TRBV10-3 and TRBJ1-6; tentatively, D is TRBD1 (5 bases). Trimming took 10 bases from V and 7 from J, leaving 14 bases between them. Germline CDR1 and CDR2: ENHRY and SYGVKD. This CDR3 region has 13 residues.